The next 27 T cell receptor beta chains were all read from a single sample in a study of T cells after yellow fever vaccination. In TCRdb, the 5' RACE reads were re-called with MiXCR into one record per CDR3 protein. The data hold some 110,000 distinct CDR3 sequences, with around 6.7% observed a single time. The sequencing used CD4+ T cells sorted from PBMCs, collected about 41 days after the first yellow fever vaccination. These receptors were collected from a man aged 18 to 30 who received the YFV17D yellow fever vaccine.

V and J are TRBV7-2 and TRBJ2-7, with D uncertain. The CDR3 length is 12 residues. Deletions cut 3 bases from V and 4 bases from J, with 7 bases between. Germline values: CDR1 SGHTA, CDR2 FQGNSA. CDR3: CASSFVGYEQYF. CDR3 nucleotides: TGTGCCAGCAGCTTCGTAGGGTACGAGCAGTACTTC.

The V gene is TRBV19, the J gene TRBJ2-3; D not resolved. Germline V gene lookup returns CDR1 LNHDA and CDR2 SQIVND (reference sequence). Trimming removed 2 bases at V and 8 bases at J, with 23 bases between. The CDR3 length is 17 residues. CDR3 loop: CASSIFPGMMGVGTQYF. CDR3 coding DNA: TGTGCCAGTAGTATATTTCCTGGAATGATGGGTGTAGGTACGCAGTATTTT.

This clonotype occurred many times. This chain joins TRBV7-9 and TRBJ2-5; D possibly uses TRBD1 or TRBD2 (5 bases each). Trimming removed 5 bases from V and 3 bases from J, with 13 bases in between. Germline-derived CDR1 and CDR2 are SEHNR and FQNEAQ (reference sequence). The CDR3 runs 14 residues. The CDR3 DNA is TGTGCCAGCAGCCATGGGACCCCAGAAGAGACCCAGTACTTC. This codes for CASSHGTPEETQYF.

This clonotype came up many times. This chain links TRBV5-1 with TRBJ1-3, with D hard to call. The CDR3 contains 18 residues. V was pared by 0 bases and J by 0 bases, with 16 bases between. Germline V gene data show CDR1 as SGHRS and CDR2 as YFSETQ. CDR3 DNA sequence: TGCGCCAGCAGCTTGGACGGCTTGGGCATCAGCTCTGGAAACACCATATATTTT. Protein sequence: CASSLDGLGISSGNTIYF.

This clonotype was counted ten times or more. This chain joins TRBV6-5 and TRBJ1-4; 7 bases match TRBD1. The germline gives CDR1 MNHEY, CDR2 SVGAGI. With 5 bases clipped from V and 5 bases from J, the junction kept 5 bases outside the gene matches. The CDR3 spans 14 residues. The CDR3 bases are TGTGCCAGCAGTCCAGGGGGGTTAAATGAAAAACTGTTTTTT. It yields the protein CASSPGGLNEKLFF.

This clonotype was observed many times. The chain couples TRBV6-5 to TRBJ2-3; maybe TRBD1 (6 bases). The germline CDR1 and CDR2 sequences are MNHEY and SVGAGI. This CDR3 spans 18 amino acids. V was pared by 4 bases and J by 2 bases, with 22 bases between. The CDR3 loop is CASSSPGGAGQFTDTQYF. CDR3 bases: TGTGCCAGCAGTTCCCCGGGTGGCGCAGGACAGTTCACAGATACGCAGTATTTT.

This clonotype was detected ten times or more. The V call is TRBV5-5, the J call TRBJ2-4; TRBD1 matches at 9 bases. V shed 4 bases and J 6 bases; nucleotides not matched to a gene: 14. Germline CDR1 is SGHKS and CDR2 is YYEKEE (reference sequence). The CDR3 totals 17 residues. The CDR3 nucleotides are TGTGCCAGCAGCCTATCGACAGGGGGGATCTCGGGAAACATTCAGTACTTC. Translated: CASSLSTGGISGNIQYF.

This clonotype came up many times. V gene TRBV12-3 or TRBV12-4 combines with J gene TRBJ1-2; D possibly corresponds to TRBD1 (6 bases). With 9 bases removed from V and 7 bases from J, the gap between germline ends came to 18 bases. This CDR3 has 13 residues. CDR3 DNA sequence: TGTGCCAGTTCCCCCGGGCAGGGGCCTGGCTACACCTTC. Residues: CASSPGQGPGYTF.

This chain uses TRBV19 with TRBJ2-2, with 8 bases fitting TRBD1. This CDR3 spans 13 amino acids. CDR1 and CDR2 (germline): LNHDA, SQIVND (reference sequence). With 6 bases clipped from V and 6 bases from J, the junction kept 3 bases outside the gene matches. The CDR3 region is CASRDRESGELFF. In DNA form, the CDR3 reads TGTGCCAGTAGGGACAGGGAATCCGGGGAGCTGTTTTTT.

The sample holds many counts of this clonotype. The chain employs TRBV15 and TRBJ2-3; 12 bases match TRBD2. The junction had 1 base not matched to a gene; V was cut back by 1 base and J by 2 bases. Germline assignment: CDR1 LNHNV and CDR2 YYDKDF (reference sequence). This CDR3 has 16 amino acids. The CDR3 DNA reads TGTGCCACCAGCAGAGGACTAGCGGGGGACACAGATACGCAGTATTTT. The encoded protein is CATSRGLAGDTDTQYF.

This clonotype has ten or more counts. V usage is TRBV7-6 and J usage is TRBJ1-2; TRBD1 aligns across 11 bases. Trimming took 5 bases from V and 2 from J; bases not matched to a gene: 4. The length of the CDR3 is 15 residues. Germline V gene sequence: CDR1 SGHVS, CDR2 FNYEAQ. The DNA of the CDR3 is TGTGCCAGCAGCCCAAGGGACAGGGGGAACTATGGCTACACCTTC. Encoded protein: CASSPRDRGNYGYTF.

This clonotype was seen ten or more times. The rearrangement uses TRBV4-1 and TRBJ2-5; 11 positions match TRBD2. Germline values: CDR1 MGHRA, CDR2 YSYEKL. The CDR3 runs to 19 residues. After removal of 2 bases from V and 7 bases from J, the junction contained 18 bases not matched to a gene. In nucleotides, the CDR3 is TGCGCCAGCAGCCAACTCACGGCGACTAGCGGGGCCTTAGAGAGGACCCAGTACTTC. This gives the protein CASSQLTATSGALERTQYF.

In this sample, this clonotype turned up many times. CDR3 sequence: CASSRRLRDRGTGELFF. In nucleotides, the CDR3 is TGTGCCAGCAGCCGCCGCCTCCGGGACAGGGGGACCGGGGAGCTGTTTTTT. The rearrangement joins TRBV12-3 or TRBV12-4 to TRBJ2-2, with 11 nucleotides matching TRBD1. V lost 6 bases, J lost 5 bases, and 11 bases stayed unmatched. The CDR3 contains 17 residues.

The chain couples TRBV5-1 to TRBJ1-1; 7 bases are a match to TRBD1. V lost 0 bases and J lost 3; bases outside the gene matches: 5. The length of the CDR3 is 15 residues. Germline CDR1 and CDR2: SGHRS and YFSETQ. The CDR3 loop is CASSLDRGGDTEAFF. CDR3 DNA: TGCGCCAGCAGCTTGGACAGGGGTGGCGACACTGAAGCTTTCTTT.

This clonotype has ten or more counts. The rearrangement links TRBV18 to TRBJ2-1; the match to TRBD1 covers 8 bases. This CDR3 is built from 14 residues. Unmatched junction bases numbered 3, after V lost 2 bases and J lost 6 bases. Germline V gene data show CDR1 as KGHSH and CDR2 as LQKENI. CDR3 bases: TGTGCCAGCTCACCAGGGACAGGCTCCAATGAGCAGTTCTTC. Protein sequence: CASSPGTGSNEQFF.

Comments on this clonotype: Being one base from a much bigger clone, this may be a read error. The chain combines TRBV11-2 with TRBJ2-3; unclear D gene. The germline V gene encodes CDR1 SGHAT and CDR2 FQNNGV. This CDR3 comprises 12 residues. Trimming shortened V by 3 bases and J by 4 bases, and 5 bases separated the two germline ends. CDR3 region: CASSFPPDTQYF. CDR3 DNA sequence: TGTGCCAGCAGCTTCCCTCCAGATACGCAGTATTTT.

This clonotype has more than one count but fewer than ten. The V call is TRBV5-1, the J call TRBJ1-1; D unresolved. Germline CDR1 reads SGHRS; CDR2 reads YFSETQ. The CDR3 covers 15 residues. The V end lost 4 bases, the J end lost 0 bases, and 13 bases lay between the germline ends. CDR3 loop: CASSATKGMNTEAFF. The CDR3 nucleotides read TGCGCCAGCAGCGCGACAAAAGGGATGAACACTGAAGCTTTCTTT.

This clonotype was observed many times. The chain joins TRBV5-1 to TRBJ2-5, with 7 bases fitting TRBD1. The CDR3 sequence is 15 residues long. The V gene end was trimmed by 4 bases and the J gene end by 3 bases; junction bases not matched to a gene: 9. Per the germline V gene, CDR1 is SGHRS and CDR2 is YFSETQ. CDR3 in DNA: TGCGCCAGCAGCCCTGGGACAGACTATGAAGAGACCCAGTACTTC. The encoded protein is CASSPGTDYEETQYF.

This clonotype occurred many times. The chain combines TRBV12-5 with TRBJ2-4; D is possibly TRBD2 (6 bases). The CDR3 is 15 residues long. CDR1 is LGHNT, CDR2 FRNRAP, per germline. V dropped 3 bases and J dropped 0 bases, with 9 bases sitting between them. For the CDR3, the DNA is TGTGCTAGTGGTTTAGGGACTCCAGCCAAAAACATTCAGTACTTC. Its translation: CASGLGTPAKNIQYF.

V is TRBV7-6 and J is TRBJ1-5, with D perhaps matching TRBD1 (5 bases). The V and J ends lost 4 bases and 10 bases respectively, with 17 bases between them. The length of the CDR3 is 14 residues. Germline CDR1 and CDR2: SGHVS and FNYEAQ. The CDR3 protein is CASSWGRAGGPQHF. The CDR3 DNA sequence: TGTGCCAGCAGCTGGGGCAGGGCCGGGGGTCCCCAGCATTTT. Using reference TRBV7-6 and TRBJ1-5 for the parts outside the CDR3, the full variable domain is GAGVSQSPRYKVTKRGQDVALRCDPISGHVSLYWYRQALGQGPEFLTYFNYEAQQDKSGLPNDRFSAERPEGSISTLTIQRTEQRDSAMYRCASSWGRAGGPQHFGDGTRLSIL.

In its sample, this clonotype was seen many times. V gene TRBV20-1 combines with J gene TRBJ1-1, with D perhaps TRBD1 (6 bases). V lost 6 bases to trimming and J lost 1 base, with 18 bases between them. CDR1 and CDR2 from the germline V gene are DFQATT and SNEGSKA (reference sequence). The CDR3 runs to 15 residues. The chain's CDR3 is CSAYSTTTGNTEAFF. The CDR3 bases are TGCAGTGCCTATTCAACAACGACAGGGAACACTGAAGCTTTCTTT.

This chain links TRBV28 with TRBJ2-7; tentative D call: TRBD2 (5 bases). Germline V gives CDR1 MDHEN, CDR2 SYDVKM. This CDR3 is 15 amino acids long. Deletions cut 4 bases from V and 2 bases from J, with 15 bases between. The CDR3 DNA reads TGTGCCAGCAGTTCAGAGGGTCATCCGACCTACGAGCAGTACGTC. Its translation: CASSSEGHPTYEQYV.

This chain uses TRBV5-6 with TRBJ2-2; TRBD2 aligns across 9 bases. The CDR3 is 17 amino acids. The V gene end was trimmed by 2 bases and the J gene end by 6 bases; junction bases not matched to a gene: 11. The germline CDR1 and CDR2 sequences are SGHDT and YYEEEE. In nucleotides, the CDR3 is TGTGCCAGCAGCTTCGCCGTCGGCGGGGGGGCGGCCGGGGAGCTGTTTTTT. This translates into CASSFAVGGGAAGELFF.

This clonotype has at least ten counts. The chain links TRBV7-2 to TRBJ1-4; tentatively, D is TRBD1 (5 bases). The CDR3 runs 15 residues. V lost 5 bases and J lost 7, with 17 bases in between. Germline V gene lookup returns CDR1 SGHTA and CDR2 FQGNSA. CDR3 DNA sequence: TGTGCCAGCAGCCGCGGGGGGACGAGGAGTGAAAAACTGTTTTTT. It yields the protein CASSRGGTRSEKLFF.

The rearrangement uses TRBV6-5 and TRBJ1-3; TRBD1 might be the D (5 bases). The V gene lost 7 bases and the J gene lost 0 bases, with 16 bases spanning the gap. CDR3 size: 16 residues. The germline V gene encodes CDR1 MNHEY and CDR2 SVGAGI. The CDR3 sequence: CASKSRKGSSGNTIYF. In DNA form, the CDR3 reads TGTGCCAGCAAGAGCCGTAAGGGGAGCTCTGGAAACACCATATATTTT.

The chain uses TRBV3-1 and TRBJ2-1, with 8 bases fitting TRBD2. CDR1 is LGHDT and CDR2 is YNNKEL in the germline V gene (reference sequence). Unmatched junction bases numbered 2, after V lost 0 bases and J lost 4 bases. The CDR3 length is 15 residues. CDR3 bases: TGTGCCAGCAGCCAAGACGGGACTAGATACAATGAGCAGTTCTTC. Translation: CASSQDGTRYNEQFF.

This clonotype has just a few counts. This sequence joins TRBV23-1 and TRBJ2-7; a weak D match, TRBD1 (5 bases). TRBV23-1 is noted as an ORF with a role that remains uncertain. The CDR3 consists of 16 residues. V lost 3 bases, J lost 0 bases, and 15 bases lay in between. The DNA of the CDR3 is TGCGCCAGCAGTCACCCGCCCCCGACAGACTCCTACGAGCAGTACGTC. Its protein product is CASSHPPPTDSYEQYV.